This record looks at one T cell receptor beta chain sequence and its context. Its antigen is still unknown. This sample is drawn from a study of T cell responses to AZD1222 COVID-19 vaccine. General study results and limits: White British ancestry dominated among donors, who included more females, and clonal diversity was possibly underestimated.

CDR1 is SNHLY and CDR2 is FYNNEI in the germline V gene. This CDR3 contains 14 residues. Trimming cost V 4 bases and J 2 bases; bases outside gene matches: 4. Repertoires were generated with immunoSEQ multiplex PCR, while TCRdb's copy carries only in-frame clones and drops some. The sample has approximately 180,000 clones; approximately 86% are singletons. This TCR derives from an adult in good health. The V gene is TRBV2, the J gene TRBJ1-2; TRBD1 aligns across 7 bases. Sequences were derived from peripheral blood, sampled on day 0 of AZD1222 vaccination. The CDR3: CASSGGGKNYGYTF. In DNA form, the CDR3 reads TGTGCCAGCAGTGGAGGGGGCAAGAACTATGGCTACACCTTC.